A selection of T cell receptor beta chains follows, all from one sample in a study of blood T cell repertoires in COVID-19. Sequenced by immunoSEQ multiplex PCR; TCRdb stores in-frame clones only, minus some. The sample gives about 150,000 clones, around 82% of which show up once; 0.6% to 0.7% is in the top ten. Specimen: peripheral blood. Receptor source: a man in his 60s with COVID-19, enrolled during active disease. CDR3s include the opening cysteine and the closing phenylalanine or tryptophan. The order of the fields is D gene, V gene, clone size, J gene, CDR3 protein, CDR3 DNA. D genes are given only for firm matches. Expanded clones get a size class; other rows say once, few or many, or leave the size out.

NA	TRBV18	NA	TRBJ2-7	CASSPRRTSSYEQYF	TGTGCCAGCTCACCGCGCCGGACATCCTCCTACGAGCAGTACTTC
NA	TRBV6-5	NA	TRBJ1-2	CASTSTAVFDGYTF	TGTGCCAGCACCTCTACCGCCGTCTTCGATGGCTACACCTTC
TRBD1	TRBV18	once	TRBJ2-7	CASSPKAQGANEQYF	TGTGCCAGCTCACCAAAAGCACAGGGGGCGAACGAGCAGTACTTC
NA	TRBV6-2/TRBV6-3	NA	TRBJ2-7	CASSHDSLSNEQYF	TGTGCCAGCAGTCATGACAGTCTGAGCAACGAGCAGTACTTC
NA	TRBV6-5	NA	TRBJ1-2	CASSYSMGRSYGYTF	TGTGCCAGCAGTTACTCAATGGGGCGGAGCTATGGCTACACCTTC
NA	TRBV6-5	NA	TRBJ1-1	CASSYSMNTEAFF	TGTGCCAGCAGTTACTCCATGAACACTGAAGCTTTCTTT
NA	TRBV14	NA	TRBJ1-5	CASSQGGSQPQHF	TGTGCCAGCAGCCAAGGTGGCAGTCAGCCCCAGCATTTT
TRBD2	TRBV28	few	TRBJ2-7	CASSQGTSGGYEQYF	TGTGCCAGCAGCCAAGGGACTAGCGGGGGCTACGAGCAGTACTTC
NA	TRBV7-9	NA	TRBJ1-1	CASSFQGKMNTEAFF	TGTGCCAGCAGCTTCCAGGGGAAGATGAACACTGAAGCTTTCTTT
TRBD1	TRBV27	NA	TRBJ2-1	CASSSQGDHEQFF	TGTGCCAGCAGTTCCCAGGGGGACCATGAGCAGTTCTTC
TRBD1	TRBV9	NA	TRBJ2-7	CASSRGQSYEQYF	TGTGCCAGCAGCCGGGGACAGTCCTACGAGCAGTACTTC
NA	TRBV3-1/TRBV3-2	NA	TRBJ1-3	CASSQKATGTIYF	TGTGCCAGCAGCCAAAAGGCGACAGGCACCATATATTTT
NA	TRBV18	NA	TRBJ1-6	CASSPLNADNSPLHF	TGTGCCAGCTCACCACTTAACGCGGATAATTCACCCCTCCACTTT
TRBD1	TRBV6-5	once	TRBJ1-1	CASSQTGVGTEAFF	TGTGCCAGCAGTCAGACAGGGGTAGGCACTGAAGCTTTCTTT
NA	TRBV7-9	NA	TRBJ1-2	CASSLSRENYGYTF	TGTGCCAGCAGCTTATCGAGGGAAAACTATGGCTACACCTTC
NA	TRBV5-4	NA	TRBJ1-6	CASSLAGVGSPLHF	TGTGCCAGCAGCTTGGCGGGGGTGGGTTCACCCCTCCACTTT
NA	TRBV7-7	NA	TRBJ2-5	CASTARETQYF	TGTGCTAGCACCGCACGGGAGACCCAGTACTTC
NA	TRBV6-2/TRBV6-3	NA	TRBJ2-5	CASSLLQETQYF	TGTGCCAGCAGTCTCCTGCAAGAGACCCAGTACTTC
NA	TRBV7-9	NA	TRBJ1-2	CASSLSVAEDF	TGTGCCAGCAGCTTAAGCGTGGCCGAGGACTTC
TRBD2	TRBV5-1	NA	TRBJ2-7	CASTMGGGYEQYF	TGCGCCAGCACCATGGGGGGGGGCTACGAGCAGTACTTC
TRBD1	TRBV5-1	NA	TRBJ1-4	CASSLAQPYNRGRTNEKLFF	TGCGCCAGCAGCTTGGCCCAACCTTACAACAGGGGGCGAACTAATGAAAAACTGTTTTTT
NA	TRBV2	NA	TRBJ2-7	CASLSNSGYEQYF	TGTGCCAGCTTGAGCAATTCCGGCTACGAGCAGTACTTC
NA	TRBV7-2	NA	TRBJ2-3	CASSLGQGTDTQYF	TGTGCCAGCAGCTTAGGGCAGGGTACAGATACGCAGTATTTT
TRBD2	TRBV28	NA	TRBJ2-7	CASSWTAPGGEQYF	TGTGCCAGCAGTTGGACTGCTCCGGGGGGCGAGCAGTACTTC
NA	TRBV15	once	TRBJ1-5	CATSVDRLAGQPQHF	TGTGCCACCAGCGTCGACAGGCTCGCGGGTCAGCCCCAGCATTTT